A selection of T cell receptor beta chains follows, all from one sample in a study of cytomegalovirus exposure and HLA in healthy donors. Profiling relied on immunoSEQ multiplex PCR, and the TCRdb table lists in-frame clones only, not all of them. This table holds some 150,000 clones, 60% to 85% found once. The material sequenced was PBMCs. The receptors shown here come from a man aged 50 to 59 in good health and CMV-seropositive. The CDR3 runs from the conserved cysteine through the conserved F or W. A D gene is named only where the DNA matches it firmly. For some rows the clone size is stated as once, few or many, or as a class when expanded; others skip it.

J	V	D	size	DNA	CDR3
TRBJ2-3	TRBV5-1	NA	NA	TGCGCCAGGGTAGACTGGGGACACGCCAGCACAGATACGCAGTATTTT	CARVDWGHASTDTQYF
TRBJ1-2	TRBV30	NA	NA	TGTGCCTGGAGCCTCTCGTGGGAGGGTGGCTACACCTTC	CAWSLSWEGGYTF
TRBJ2-7	TRBV6-5	NA	NA	TGTGCCAGTCTCAGGGGGGCGGAGCAGTACTTC	CASLRGAEQYF
TRBJ2-2	TRBV5-1	NA	once	TGCGCCAGCAGCCCGTTCAACACCGGGGAGCTGTTTTTT	CASSPFNTGELFF
TRBJ1-3	TRBV6-1	NA	NA	TGTGCCAGCAGTGGTACCCGGGGGGACACCGACTCTGGAAACACCATATATTTT	CASSGTRGDTDSGNTIYF
TRBJ2-7	TRBV5-8	NA	NA	TGTGCCAGCAGCCTCATTGGGCTTACCTACGAGCAGTACTTC	CASSLIGLTYEQYF
TRBJ2-2	TRBV7-9	NA	NA	TGTGCCAGCAGCTTAAGTCCGTGGGCGGGCACCGGGGAGCTGTTTTTT	CASSLSPWAGTGELFF
TRBJ2-1	TRBV19	TRBD2	NA	TGTGCCAGTAGTATCTTTGGGGAGGGATTGGTTTCAAATGAGCAGTTCTTC	CASSIFGEGLVSNEQFF
TRBJ2-3	TRBV28	NA	NA	TGTGCCAGCAGTCTAAAAGAGTTCTATAGCACAGATACGCAGTATTTT	CASSLKEFYSTDTQYF
TRBJ2-7	TRBV30	TRBD2	NA	TGTGCCTGGAGTGTACTAGCGGAGCACTACGAGCAGTACTTC	CAWSVLAEHYEQYF
TRBJ2-1	TRBV5-1	TRBD1	NA	TGCGCCAGCAGCTTCGGACAGGGGGCTAACGATGAGCAGTTCTTC	CASSFGQGANDEQFF
TRBJ1-2	TRBV6-5	TRBD1	once	TGTGCCAGCAGTTACAGCGGGACAGGGCACTATGGCTACACCTTC	CASSYSGTGHYGYTF
TRBJ1-4	TRBV2	NA	NA	TGTGCCGTGGGGGGGGACCATGAAAAACTGTTTTTT	CAVGGDHEKLFF
TRBJ1-2	TRBV6-5	NA	NA	TGTGCCAGCAGTTACTCGCACGGAGGGTCTATCGGCTACACCTTC	CASSYSHGGSIGYTF
TRBJ2-1	TRBV25-1	TRBD2	NA	TGTGCCAGCAGTGAAACAAGGACTAGCGGGACGCGTGAGCAGTTCTTC	CASSETRTSGTREQFF
TRBJ1-1	TRBV19	NA	NA	TGTGCCAGTAGTCCTCGTACGGGGGGCTTGAACACTGAAGCTTTCTTT	CASSPRTGGLNTEAFF
TRBJ2-2	TRBV7-9	NA	NA	TGTGCCAGCAGCTTTCTCAACAGGGGGGGCACCGGGGAGCTGTTTTTT	CASSFLNRGGTGELFF